The rows below give T cell receptor beta chains drawn from one sample of a study of beta chain features in type 1 diabetes. Profiled with immunoSEQ multiplex PCR; TCRdb holds only in-frame clones, not every one. This table holds 140,000 to 150,000 clones, more than 10% found once. The specimen was central memory CD4+ T cells from blood. These receptors came from a man aged 18 to 30 with type 1 diabetes. Both conserved end residues are part of each CDR3. The D gene is left open where the match is weak. Part of the rows lack a size; the others show once, few, many or a class for expanded clones.

TRBJ2-4	TRBV7-2	NA	NA	CASSFSLGPAGVQYF	TGTGCCAGCAGCTTTAGTTTGGGCCCCGCAGGGGTTCAGTACTTC
TRBJ2-3	TRBV4-2	few	TRBD2	CASSQQGGAQYF	TGTGCCAGCAGCCAACAGGGAGGGGCGCAGTATTTT
TRBJ2-7	TRBV5-1	NA	TRBD1	CASSPGQSSYEQYF	TGCGCCAGCAGCCCGGGACAGAGCTCCTACGAGCAGTACTTC
TRBJ2-5	TRBV7-9	few	NA	CASSPGAQQETQYF	TGTGCCAGCAGCCCAGGGGCCCAACAAGAGACCCAGTACTTC
TRBJ2-1	TRBV7-2	few	TRBD2	CASSHIAGDYNEQFF	TGTGCCAGCAGTCATATAGCGGGGGATTACAATGAGCAGTTCTTC
TRBJ1-2	TRBV30	NA	NA	CAWSALHTNYGYTF	TGTGCCTGGAGCGCCCTCCATACTAACTATGGCTACACCTTC
TRBJ2-3	TRBV5-4	few	TRBD2	CASSQGGEDTQYF	TGTGCCAGCAGCCAGGGAGGGGAAGATACGCAGTATTTT
TRBJ2-3	TRBV6-6	NA	NA	CASSYAGQGWDTQYF	TGTGCCAGCAGTTACGCCGGGCAGGGGTGGGATACGCAGTATTTT
TRBJ1-3	TRBV5-8	NA	NA	CASSQSGNTIYF	TGTGCCAGCTCGCAATCTGGAAACACCATATATTTT
TRBJ2-1	TRBV7-9	many	TRBD1	CASSLGLDRGAGNEQFF	TGTGCCAGCAGCTTAGGGCTCGACAGGGGCGCGGGGAATGAGCAGTTCTTC
TRBJ1-2	TRBV30	NA	NA	CAWSYRGYYGYTF	TGTGCCTGGAGTTATCGGGGCTACTATGGCTACACCTTC
TRBJ2-1	TRBV6-1	NA	NA	CASRGAEHNEQFF	TGTGCCAGCAGGGGGGCTGAACACAATGAGCAGTTCTTC
TRBJ1-1	TRBV9	NA	NA	CASSPGQLNTEAFF	TGTGCCAGTTCCCCCGGACAGCTGAACACTGAAGCTTTCTTT
TRBJ2-7	TRBV7-2	few	NA	CASSRGATSYEQYF	TGTGCCAGCAGCAGGGGGGCCACGTCCTACGAGCAGTACTTC
TRBJ1-2	TRBV13	few	TRBD1	CASSVGATGEANYGYTF	TGTGCCAGCAGCGTAGGGGCTACAGGGGAAGCTAACTATGGCTACACCTTC
TRBJ1-6	TRBV25-1	NA	NA	CASRVGYNSPLHF	TGTGCCAGCAGAGTAGGATATAATTCACCCCTCCACTTT
TRBJ1-2	TRBV29-1	many	NA	CSVERDEDYGYTF	TGCAGCGTTGAAAGGGATGAAGACTATGGCTACACCTTC
TRBJ1-6	TRBV5-6	few	NA	CASSLDRGLGRSPLHF	TGTGCCAGCAGCTTGGATCGGGGCCTAGGTCGATCACCCCTCCACTTT
TRBJ2-7	TRBV5-1	NA	TRBD1	CASSSTGAPYEQYF	TGCGCCAGCAGCTCGACAGGGGCACCCTACGAGCAGTACTTC
TRBJ2-1	TRBV5-1	few	NA	CASSLVGETYNEQFF	TGCGCCAGCAGCTTGGTTGGGGAGACATACAATGAGCAGTTCTTC
TRBJ2-1	TRBV5-6	NA	NA	CASSLALLASYNEQFF	TGTGCCAGCAGCTTGGCCCTGCTAGCGTCTTACAATGAGCAGTTCTTC
TRBJ2-1	TRBV10-3	NA	NA	CAISESGRANEQFF	TGTGCCATCAGTGAGTCTGGCAGGGCCAATGAGCAGTTCTTC
TRBJ2-1	TRBV7-6	NA	NA	CASSLRPNSYNEQFF	TGTGCCAGCAGCTTACGACCGAACTCCTACAATGAGCAGTTCTTC